This T cell receptor (beta chain) appears in the sequencing data of a study of blood T cell repertoires in COVID-19. On the study more broadly: Specimens from acute and convalescent COVID-19 originated in the United States, Italy and Spain. Sample material is recorded as cDNA or gDNA derived from T cells, B-cell-depleted T cells, or PBMCs.

This clone was detected only a few times. Authors' processing steps: Reference gene primer amplification gave estimated nucleated cell counts. Sequencing was performed with immunoSEQ multiplex PCR; in TCRdb, only in-frame clones are kept and a portion is missing. The D gene and trimming were derived from the DNA, and the V and J assignments and clone size from that table. The sample holds some 190,000 clones; approximately 85% are singletons and the top ten take approximately 11%. Germline-derived CDR1 and CDR2 are SGHRS and YFSETQ. The length of the CDR3 is 12 residues. V was shortened by 4 bases and J by 3 bases, with 8 bases between the two germline ends.

Source material: peripheral blood. The receptor was derived from a human donor with active or convalescent COVID-19. The donor label of this sample is uncertain. V and J are TRBV5-1 and TRBJ2-7; D may be TRBD2 (6 bases). CDR3 sequence reads: CASSPGVYEQYF. CDR3 DNA sequence: TGCGCCAGCAGCCCGGGAGTCTACGAGCAGTACTTC. Together with reference TRBV5-1 and TRBJ2-7, the CDR3 gives the full variable domain: KAGVTQTPRYLIKTRGQQVTLSCSPISGHRSVSWYQQTPGQGLQFLFEYFSETQRNKGNFPGRFSGRQFSNSRSEMNVSTLELGDSALYLCASSPGVYEQYFGPGTRLTVT.